This T cell receptor (beta chain) was recorded in a study of human T cells and chemical hapten exposure. Background on the study: Slight differences in pooled library volume were the main source of varying TCR yields across samples.

Individual cDNA molecules each carried unique molecular identifiers attached by the library. Original methodology: Ranging from roughly 20,000 to 750,000, TCR counts per sample had a median value of 95,638. TCRdb redid the calling of the RACE reads with MiXCR, one entry per CDR3 protein. These V and J calls originate from TCRdb's pipeline instead of the authors' own analysis. The repertoire includes 44,000 or so distinct CDR3 sequences, around 3.4% of them detected once, and around 5.7% sits in the top ten. The sample's time point: healthy volunteer bleed at 6 weeks. Sequencing started from total RNA isolated from unfractionated whole blood. There are many counts of this clonotype. Its matching antigen is unknown. This CDR3 has 16 amino acids. The J segment lost 7 bases and the V segment lost 2 bases, leaving 8 bases of the junction unmatched. Germline V gives CDR1 MGHRA, CDR2 YSYEKL. The study, taken as a whole, reports: Sensitizing with DPC caused no change in TCRs above 1 in 1000 frequency.

V usage is TRBV4-1 and J usage is TRBJ2-1; 10 bases are a match to TRBD1. This TCR came from a human donor in good health. Some clones in this sample may be carry-over from other donors' samples. Sequenced material: whole blood. CDR3 sequence reads: CASSQRPTGGENEQFF. CDR3 DNA: TGCGCCAGCAGCCAACGGCCGACAGGGGGCGAAAATGAGCAGTTCTTC.